The clone carrying this TCR beta chain was observed a single time. Its antigen is currently unknown. The junction shows a germline mismatch at one end, possibly a read error. Each person with ophthalmopathy scored at least 3 on the Clinical Activity Score, reached NOSPECS grade 4 or higher, and had been ill under 3 months. Amplification of TCR beta CDR3 regions used RNA as the template. TCR CDR3 regions were first amplified by RT-PCR with HTBI primers. TCRdb used MiXCR to reprocess the multiplex PCR reads, holding one entry per CDR3 protein. The table includes approximately 400,000 distinct CDR3 sequences, about 14% detected once. This entry belongs to a study of T cells in Graves' hyperthyroidism and ophthalmopathy. Study-wide results and caveats: Most thyroid clonotypes expanded above 0.001 were also detected in blood.

This CDR3 is 16 amino acids long. Germline CDR1 SGHRS, CDR2 YFSETQ. Material for sequencing was blood. The sequence came from a woman in her 30s with Graves' ophthalmopathy. J is TRBJ1-1 and V is TRBV5-1, with a weak D call TRBD1 (5 bases). CDR3 in amino acids: CASGMGVAVLDTEAFF. The CDR3 DNA reads as TGCGCCAGCGGGATGGGGGTCGCTGTATTGGACACTGAAGCCTTCTTT. Filled out from reference TRBV5-1 and TRBJ1-1, the complete variable domain reads KAGVTQTPRYLIKTRGQQVTLSCSPISGHRSVSWYQQTPGQGLQFLFEYFSETQRNKGNFPGRFSGRQFSNSRSEMNVSTLELGDSALYLCASGMGVAVLDTEAFFGQGTRLTVV.